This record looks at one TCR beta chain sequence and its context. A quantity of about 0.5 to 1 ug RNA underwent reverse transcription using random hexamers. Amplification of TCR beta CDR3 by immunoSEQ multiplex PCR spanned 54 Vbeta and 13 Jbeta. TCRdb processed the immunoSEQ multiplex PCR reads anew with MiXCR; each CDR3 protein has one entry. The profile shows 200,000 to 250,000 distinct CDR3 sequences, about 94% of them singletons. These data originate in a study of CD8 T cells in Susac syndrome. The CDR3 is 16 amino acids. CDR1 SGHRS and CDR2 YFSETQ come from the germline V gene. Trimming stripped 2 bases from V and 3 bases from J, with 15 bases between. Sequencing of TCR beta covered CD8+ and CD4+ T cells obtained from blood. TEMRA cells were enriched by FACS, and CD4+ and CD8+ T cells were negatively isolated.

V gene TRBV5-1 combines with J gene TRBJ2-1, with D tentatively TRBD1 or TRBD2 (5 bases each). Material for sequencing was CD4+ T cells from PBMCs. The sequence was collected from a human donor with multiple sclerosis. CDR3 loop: CASSLYGTDNYNEQFF. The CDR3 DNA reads TGCGCCAGCAGCTTATACGGGACCGACAACTACAATGAGCAGTTCTTC.